Only a few counts were recorded for the clone carrying this T cell receptor (beta chain). The antigen remains unidentified. The CDR3 is 15 amino acids. V lost 6 bases to trimming and J lost 6 bases, with 18 bases between them. Germline CDR1 and CDR2: ENHRY and SYGVKD. It was with a sample-barcoded 5' primer and a J-beta primer mix that a second PCR of roughly 7 to 12 cycles was run. Via MiXCR, TCRdb re-called the 5' RACE reads, giving one row per CDR3 protein. Among 650,000 to 700,000 distinct CDR3 sequences listed, 52% were seen once. The sample is drawn from a study of blood T cells in healthy people across ages. Study results and limitations: Long-lived and aged donors differed, with more naive CD4+ cells and higher diversity in the long-lived.

The rearrangement uses TRBV10-3 and TRBJ2-1; no firm D call. This clonotype was sampled from a woman of 80 years or more in good health. Source material: blood. CDR3 bases: TGTGCCATCAGCGACGAGACTGTTAGGACCAATGAGCAGTTCTTC. Translated, it gives CAISDETVRTNEQFF.